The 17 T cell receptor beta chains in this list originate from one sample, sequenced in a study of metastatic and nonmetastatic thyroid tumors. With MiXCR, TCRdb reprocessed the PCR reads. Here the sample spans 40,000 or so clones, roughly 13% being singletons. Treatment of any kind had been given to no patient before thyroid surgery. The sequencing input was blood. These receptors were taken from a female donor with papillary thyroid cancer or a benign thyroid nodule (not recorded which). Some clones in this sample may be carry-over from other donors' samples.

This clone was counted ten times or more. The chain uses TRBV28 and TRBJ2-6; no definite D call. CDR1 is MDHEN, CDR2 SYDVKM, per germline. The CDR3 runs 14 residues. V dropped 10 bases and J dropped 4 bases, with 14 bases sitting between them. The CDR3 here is CATLGYFGANVLTF. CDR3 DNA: TGTGCCACCTTAGGATACTTCGGGGCCAACGTCCTGACTTTC.

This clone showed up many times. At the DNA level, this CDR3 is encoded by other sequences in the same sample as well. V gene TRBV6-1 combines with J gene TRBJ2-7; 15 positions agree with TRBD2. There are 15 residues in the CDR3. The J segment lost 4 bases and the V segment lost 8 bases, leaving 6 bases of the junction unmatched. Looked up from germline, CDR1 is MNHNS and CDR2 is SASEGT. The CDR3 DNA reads TGTGCCAGCCCATTCGGACTAGCGGGAGGGTACGAGCAGTACTTC. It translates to CASPFGLAGGYEQYF.

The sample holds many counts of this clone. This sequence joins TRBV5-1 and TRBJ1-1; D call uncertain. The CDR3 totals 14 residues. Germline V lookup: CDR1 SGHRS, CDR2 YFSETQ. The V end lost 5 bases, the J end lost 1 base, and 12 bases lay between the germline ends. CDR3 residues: CASREDPGNTEAFF. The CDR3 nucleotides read TGCGCCAGCAGAGAAGACCCGGGGAACACTGAAGCTTTCTTT.

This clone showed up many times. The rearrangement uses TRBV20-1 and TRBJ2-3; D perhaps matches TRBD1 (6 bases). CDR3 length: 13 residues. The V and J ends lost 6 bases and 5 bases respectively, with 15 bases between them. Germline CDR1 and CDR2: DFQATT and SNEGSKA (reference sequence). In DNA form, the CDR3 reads TGCAGTGCCAATAACAGGGTTGGAGATACGCAGTATTTT. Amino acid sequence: CSANNRVGDTQYF.

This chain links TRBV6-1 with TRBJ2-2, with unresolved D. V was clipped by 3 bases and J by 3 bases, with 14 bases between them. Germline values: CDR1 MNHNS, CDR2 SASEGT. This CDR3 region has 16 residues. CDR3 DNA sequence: TGTGCCAGCAGTGACCACAGCACCTCGGACACCGGGGAGCTGTTTTTT. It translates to CASSDHSTSDTGELFF.

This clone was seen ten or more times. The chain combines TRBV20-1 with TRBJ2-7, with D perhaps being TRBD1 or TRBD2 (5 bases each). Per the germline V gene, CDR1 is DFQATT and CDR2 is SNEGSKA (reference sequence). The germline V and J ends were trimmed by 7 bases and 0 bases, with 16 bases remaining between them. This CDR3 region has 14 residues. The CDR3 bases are TGCAGTGGGCGAGCCGGGGCAAGCTCCTACGAGCAGTACTTC. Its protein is CSGRAGASSYEQYF.

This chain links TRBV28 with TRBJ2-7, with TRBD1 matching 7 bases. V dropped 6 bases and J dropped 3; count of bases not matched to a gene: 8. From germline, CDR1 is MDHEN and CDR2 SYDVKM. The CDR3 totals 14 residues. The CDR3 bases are TGTGCCAGCAGCCTTCCGGGACAGATCTACGAGCAGTACTTC. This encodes CASSLPGQIYEQYF.

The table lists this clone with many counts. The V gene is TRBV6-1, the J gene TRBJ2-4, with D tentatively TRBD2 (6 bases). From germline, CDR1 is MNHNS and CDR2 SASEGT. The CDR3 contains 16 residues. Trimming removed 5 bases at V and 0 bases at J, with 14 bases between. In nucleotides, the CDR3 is TGTGCCAGCAGTTCATTGTCGGGGGTAGCCAAAAACATTCAGTACTTC. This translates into CASSSLSGVAKNIQYF.

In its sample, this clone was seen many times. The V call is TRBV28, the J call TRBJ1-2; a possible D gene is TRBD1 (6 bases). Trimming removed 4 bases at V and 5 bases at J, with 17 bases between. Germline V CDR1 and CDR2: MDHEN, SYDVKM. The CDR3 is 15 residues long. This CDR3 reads CASSYRTGPGYGYTF. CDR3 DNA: TGTGCCAGCAGTTACCGCACAGGGCCGGGGTATGGCTACACCTTC.

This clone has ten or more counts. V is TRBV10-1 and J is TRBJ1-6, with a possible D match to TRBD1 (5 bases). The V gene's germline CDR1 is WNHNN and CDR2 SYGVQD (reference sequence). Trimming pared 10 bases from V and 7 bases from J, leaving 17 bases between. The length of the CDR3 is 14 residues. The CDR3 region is CATLGLNGNSPLHF. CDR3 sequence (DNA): TGCGCCACCTTGGGACTTAACGGGAATTCACCCCTCCACTTT.

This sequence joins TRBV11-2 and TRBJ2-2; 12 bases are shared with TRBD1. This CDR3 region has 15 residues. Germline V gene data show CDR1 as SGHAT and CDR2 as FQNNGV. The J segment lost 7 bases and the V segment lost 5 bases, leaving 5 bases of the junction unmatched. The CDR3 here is CASSRDRGLGGELFF. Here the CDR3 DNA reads TGTGCCAGCAGCCGGGACAGGGGGCTCGGCGGGGAGCTGTTTTTT.

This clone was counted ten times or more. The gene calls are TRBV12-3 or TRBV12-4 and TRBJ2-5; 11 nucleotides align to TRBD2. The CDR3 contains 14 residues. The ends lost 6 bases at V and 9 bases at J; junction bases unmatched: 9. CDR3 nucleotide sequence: TGTGCCAGCAGCCCGACTAGCGGGATTAGTGCCCAGTACTTC. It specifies CASSPTSGISAQYF.

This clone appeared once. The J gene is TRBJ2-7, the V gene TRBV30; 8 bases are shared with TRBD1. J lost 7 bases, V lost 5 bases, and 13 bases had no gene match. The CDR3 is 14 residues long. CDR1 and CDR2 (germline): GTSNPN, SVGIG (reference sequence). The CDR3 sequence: CAWHTLTGVGEQYF. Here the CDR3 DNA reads TGTGCCTGGCATACCTTGACAGGGGTGGGAGAGCAGTACTTC.

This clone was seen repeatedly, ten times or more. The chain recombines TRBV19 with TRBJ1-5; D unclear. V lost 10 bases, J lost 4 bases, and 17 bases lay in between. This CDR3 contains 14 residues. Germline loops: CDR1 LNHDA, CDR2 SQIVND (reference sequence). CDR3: CATRGGPGNQPQHF. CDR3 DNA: TGTGCCACCCGTGGCGGTCCGGGGAATCAGCCCCAGCATTTT.

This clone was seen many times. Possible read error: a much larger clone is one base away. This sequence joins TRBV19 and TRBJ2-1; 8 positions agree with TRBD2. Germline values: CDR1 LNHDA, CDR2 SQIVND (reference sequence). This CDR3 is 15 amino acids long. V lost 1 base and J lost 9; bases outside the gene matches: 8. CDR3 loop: CASSIGVSGSSEQFF. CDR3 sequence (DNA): TGTGCCAGTAGTATAGGAGTAAGCGGGAGTAGTGAGCAGTTCTTC.

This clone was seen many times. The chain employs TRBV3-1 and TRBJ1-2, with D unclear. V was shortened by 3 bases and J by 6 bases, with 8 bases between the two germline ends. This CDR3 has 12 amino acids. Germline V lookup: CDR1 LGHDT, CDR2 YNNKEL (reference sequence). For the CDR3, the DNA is TGTGCCAGCAGCCAGCGGGCAGATGGCTACACCTTC. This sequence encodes CASSQRADGYTF.

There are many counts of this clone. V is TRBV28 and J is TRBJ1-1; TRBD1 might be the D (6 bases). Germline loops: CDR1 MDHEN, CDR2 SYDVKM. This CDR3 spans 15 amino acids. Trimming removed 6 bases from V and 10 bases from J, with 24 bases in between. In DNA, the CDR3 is TGTGCCAGCAGCCGAGGCCTCGAGGGACACCCGGGAGCTTTCTTT. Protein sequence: CASSRGLEGHPGAFF.